This TCR beta chain was identified in a study of blood T cell repertoires in COVID-19. Study background: The United States, Italy and Spain were the sources of the acute and convalescent COVID-19 samples. The cDNA or gDNA used as material had been derived from T cells, B-cell-depleted T cells, or PBMCs.

Original data processing: Nucleated cell counts were estimated from reference gene primer amplification. Using immunoSEQ multiplex PCR, the repertoire was profiled, and TCRdb retains in-frame clones only, with some absent. The DNA was the basis for D and trimming; V, J and clone size are from that table. The data contain under 95,000 clones, about 73% of them seen just once; the ten biggest clones take up over 5.5%. The CDR3 has 14 amino acids. Germline values: CDR1 SGHTA, CDR2 FQGTGA. V shed 5 bases and J shed 0 bases, with 10 bases lying between them. The sequence was obtained from a man aged 45-60 years with active or convalescent COVID-19. Material for sequencing was peripheral blood. V gene TRBV7-3 combines with J gene TRBJ1-1, with D possibly TRBD1 on 6 matching bases. The CDR3 coding sequence is TGTGCCAGCAGCCCGGACAGCCTGAACACTGAAGCTTTCTTT. Its protein is CASSPDSLNTEAFF.